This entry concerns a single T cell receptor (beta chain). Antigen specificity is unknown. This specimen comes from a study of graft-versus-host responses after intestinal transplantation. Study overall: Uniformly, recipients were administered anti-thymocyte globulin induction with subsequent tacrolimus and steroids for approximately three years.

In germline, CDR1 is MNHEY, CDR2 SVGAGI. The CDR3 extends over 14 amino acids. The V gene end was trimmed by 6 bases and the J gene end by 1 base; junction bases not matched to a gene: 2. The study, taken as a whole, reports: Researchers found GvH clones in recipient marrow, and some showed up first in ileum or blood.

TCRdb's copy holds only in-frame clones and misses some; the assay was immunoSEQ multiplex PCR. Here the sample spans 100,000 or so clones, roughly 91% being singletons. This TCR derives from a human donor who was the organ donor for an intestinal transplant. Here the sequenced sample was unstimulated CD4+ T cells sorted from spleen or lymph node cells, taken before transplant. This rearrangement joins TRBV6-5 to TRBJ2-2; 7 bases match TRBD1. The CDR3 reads CASSRQGNTGELFF. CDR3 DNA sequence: TGTGCCAGCAGCCGACAGGGGAACACCGGGGAGCTGTTTTTT.